The text below deals with one TCR beta chain. Its antigen is still unknown. 60 Vbeta and 13 Jbeta primers were used in PCR. Authors' methods: There were tens of millions of unique TCR beta chains by a later count, and some 12 million of them were shared. This table comes from immunoSEQ multiplex PCR, and its TCRdb copy is limited to in-frame clones, with some not included. For V, J and clone size, that table is used; D and trimming come from the DNA. The table records more than 150,000 clones, over 80% of them present only once. The sample belongs to a study of cytomegalovirus exposure and HLA in healthy donors. Study results and caveats: Later, an analysis found that common viral pathogens appeared to be linked with several of the most significant clusters.

Germline values: CDR1 MNHEY, CDR2 SVGAGI. This CDR3 region has 14 residues. Trimming cost V 10 bases and J 0 bases, with 10 bases left between them. The clonotype comes from a woman between 18 and 30 years old in good health and CMV-seronegative. The V and J genes are TRBV6-5 and TRBJ2-6; D unresolved. Material for sequencing was PBMCs. In nucleotides, the CDR3 is TGTGCCACTCGCCGAGACTCTGGGGCCAACGTCCTGACTTTC. It codes for CATRRDSGANVLTF.